The clone carrying this T cell receptor (beta chain) appeared a single time. Its antigen remains unidentified. This entry belongs to a study of T cell responses to AZD1222 COVID-19 vaccine. Overall study results and limits: Close to half of all spike-specific TCRs reportedly target regions of the variants that are unmutated. Sampled repertoires all dated from after the peak T cell response.

Sequencing used immunoSEQ multiplex PCR; TCRdb keeps in-frame clones, though not all of them. The repertoire holds 100,000 to 150,000 clones, approximately 84% seen once, with around 9.4% in the top ten. The CDR3 runs to 16 residues. V was clipped by 0 bases and J by 4 bases, with 14 bases between them. Germline loops: CDR1 SGHAT, CDR2 FQNNGV. J is TRBJ2-3 and V is TRBV11-2, with D possibly being TRBD2 (6 bases). The clonotype was recovered from an adult in good health. This sample comprised peripheral blood, obtained on day 0 of AZD1222 vaccination. CDR3 sequence (DNA): TGTGCCAGCAGCTTAGATCGTGCGGGAAGGGCAGATACGCAGTATTTT. This translates into CASSLDRAGRADTQYF.